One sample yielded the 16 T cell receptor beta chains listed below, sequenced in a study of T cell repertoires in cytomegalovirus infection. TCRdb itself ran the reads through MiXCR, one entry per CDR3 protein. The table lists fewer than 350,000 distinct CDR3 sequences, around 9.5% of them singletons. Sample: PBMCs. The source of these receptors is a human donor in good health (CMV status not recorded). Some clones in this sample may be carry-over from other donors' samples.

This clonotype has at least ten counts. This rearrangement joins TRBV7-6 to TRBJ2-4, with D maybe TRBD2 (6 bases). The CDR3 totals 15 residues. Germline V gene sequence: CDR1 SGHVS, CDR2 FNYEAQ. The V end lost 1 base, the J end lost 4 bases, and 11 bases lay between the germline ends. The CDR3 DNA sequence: TGTGCCAGCAGCTTAGGTGTAGGAGGGAAAAACATTCAGTACTTC. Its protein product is CASSLGVGGKNIQYF.

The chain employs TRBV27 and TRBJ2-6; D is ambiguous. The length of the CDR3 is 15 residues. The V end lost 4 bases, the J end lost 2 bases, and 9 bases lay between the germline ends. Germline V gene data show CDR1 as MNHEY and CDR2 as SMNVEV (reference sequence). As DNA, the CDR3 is TGTGCCAGCAGTTCCCTAGTGGCTGGGGCCAACGTCCTGACTTTC. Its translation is CASSSLVAGANVLTF. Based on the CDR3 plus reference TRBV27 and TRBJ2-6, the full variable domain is EAQVTQNPRYLITVTGKKLTVTCSQNMNHEYMSWYRQDPGLGLRQIYYSMNVEVTDKGDVPEGYKVSRKEKRNFPLILESPSPNQTSLYFCASSSLVAGANVLTFGAGSRLTVL.

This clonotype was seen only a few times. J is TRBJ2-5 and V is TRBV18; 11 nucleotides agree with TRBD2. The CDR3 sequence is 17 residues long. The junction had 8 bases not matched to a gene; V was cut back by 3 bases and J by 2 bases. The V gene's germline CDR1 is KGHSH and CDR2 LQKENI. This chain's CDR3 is CASSPRIGTSGQETQYF. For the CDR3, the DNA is TGTGCCAGCTCACCCCGAATTGGGACTAGCGGACAAGAGACCCAGTACTTC.

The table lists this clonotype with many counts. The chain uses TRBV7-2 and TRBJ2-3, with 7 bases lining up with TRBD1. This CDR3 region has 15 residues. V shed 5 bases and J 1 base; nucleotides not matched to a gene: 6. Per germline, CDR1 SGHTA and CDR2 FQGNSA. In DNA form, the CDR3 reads TGTGCCAGCAGCGGACAGGTGGCACGCACAGATACGCAGTATTTT. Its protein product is CASSGQVARTDTQYF.

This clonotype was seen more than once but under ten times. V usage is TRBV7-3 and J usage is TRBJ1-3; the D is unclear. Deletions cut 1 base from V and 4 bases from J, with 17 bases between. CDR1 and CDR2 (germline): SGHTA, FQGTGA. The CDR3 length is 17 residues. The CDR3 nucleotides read TGTGCCAGCAGCTTAAGAGCTTTCGGAGAATGGGGAAACACCATATATTTT. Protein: CASSLRAFGEWGNTIYF.

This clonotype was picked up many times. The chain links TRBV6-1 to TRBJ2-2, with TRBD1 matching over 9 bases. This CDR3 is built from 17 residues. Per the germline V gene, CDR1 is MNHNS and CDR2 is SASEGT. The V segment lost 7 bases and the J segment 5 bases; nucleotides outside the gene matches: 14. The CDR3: CASTDLTGTGRTGELFF. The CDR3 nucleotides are TGTGCCAGCACGGATCTGACCGGGACAGGGAGAACCGGGGAGCTGTTTTTT.

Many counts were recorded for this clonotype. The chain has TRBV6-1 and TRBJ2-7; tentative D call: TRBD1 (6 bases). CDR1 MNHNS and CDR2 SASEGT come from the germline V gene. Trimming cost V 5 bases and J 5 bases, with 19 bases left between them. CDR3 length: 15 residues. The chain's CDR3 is CASSLDSRGPNEQYF. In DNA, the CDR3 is TGTGCCAGCAGTTTGGATAGCAGGGGCCCCAACGAGCAGTACTTC.

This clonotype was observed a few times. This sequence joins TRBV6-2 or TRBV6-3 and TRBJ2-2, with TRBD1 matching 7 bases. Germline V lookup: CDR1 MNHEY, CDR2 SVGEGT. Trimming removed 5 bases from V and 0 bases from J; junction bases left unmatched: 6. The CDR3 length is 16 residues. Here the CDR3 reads CASSRHGTANTGELFF. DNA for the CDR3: TGTGCCAGCAGTAGACACGGGACAGCGAACACCGGGGAGCTGTTTTTT.

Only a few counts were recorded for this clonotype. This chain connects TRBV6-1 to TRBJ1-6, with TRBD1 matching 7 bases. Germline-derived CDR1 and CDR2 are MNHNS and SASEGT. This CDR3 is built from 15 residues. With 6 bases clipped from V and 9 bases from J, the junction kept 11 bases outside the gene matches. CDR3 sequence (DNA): TGTGCCAGCAGGGACGGGGGAGGGGGCAGTTCACCCCTCCACTTT. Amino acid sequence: CASRDGGGGSSPLHF.

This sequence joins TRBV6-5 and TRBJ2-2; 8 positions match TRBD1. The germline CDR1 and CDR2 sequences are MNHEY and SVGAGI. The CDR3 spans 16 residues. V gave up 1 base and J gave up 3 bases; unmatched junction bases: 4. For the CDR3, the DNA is TGTGCCAGCAGTTACTGGCAGGGGGCAGACACCGGGGAGCTGTTTTTT. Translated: CASSYWQGADTGELFF.

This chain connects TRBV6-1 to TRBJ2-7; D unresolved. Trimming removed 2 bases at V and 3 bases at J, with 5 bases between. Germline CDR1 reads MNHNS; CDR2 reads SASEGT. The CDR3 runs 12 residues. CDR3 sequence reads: CASSELYYEQYF. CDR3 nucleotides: TGTGCCAGCAGTGAATTATACTACGAGCAGTACTTC.

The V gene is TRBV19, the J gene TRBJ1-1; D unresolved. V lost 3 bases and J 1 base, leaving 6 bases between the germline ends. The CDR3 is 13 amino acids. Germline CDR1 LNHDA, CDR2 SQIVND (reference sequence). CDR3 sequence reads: CASSITANTEAFF. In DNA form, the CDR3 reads TGTGCCAGTAGTATCACAGCGAACACTGAAGCTTTCTTT.

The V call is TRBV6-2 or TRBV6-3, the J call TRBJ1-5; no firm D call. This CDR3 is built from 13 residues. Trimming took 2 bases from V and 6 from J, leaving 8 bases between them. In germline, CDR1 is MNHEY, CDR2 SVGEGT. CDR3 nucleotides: TGTGCCAGCAGTTACCGGGGAGGTCAGCCCCAGCATTTT. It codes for CASSYRGGQPQHF.

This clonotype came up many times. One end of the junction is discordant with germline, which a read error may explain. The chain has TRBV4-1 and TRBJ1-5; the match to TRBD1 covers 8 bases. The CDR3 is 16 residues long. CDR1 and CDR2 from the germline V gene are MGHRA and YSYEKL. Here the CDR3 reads CASSQDRGGENQPQHF. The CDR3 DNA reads TGTGCCAGCAGCCAAGACAGGGGAGGGGAAAATCAGCCCCAGCATTTT.

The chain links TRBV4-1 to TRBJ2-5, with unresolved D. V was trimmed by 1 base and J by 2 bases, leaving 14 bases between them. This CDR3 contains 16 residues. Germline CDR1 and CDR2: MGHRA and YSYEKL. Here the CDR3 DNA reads TGCGCCAGCAGCCAAGCCGGTCAGGCCGATCAAGAGACCCAGTACTTC. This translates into CASSQAGQADQETQYF.

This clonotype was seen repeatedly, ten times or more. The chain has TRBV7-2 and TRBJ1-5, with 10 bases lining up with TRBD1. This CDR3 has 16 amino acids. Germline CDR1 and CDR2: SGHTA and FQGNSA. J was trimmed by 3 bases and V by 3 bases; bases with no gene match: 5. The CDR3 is CASSFAGTGANQPQHF. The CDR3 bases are TGTGCCAGCAGCTTTGCCGGGACAGGGGCCAATCAGCCCCAGCATTTT.